These T cell receptor beta chains were read from a single sample in a study of T cells after yellow fever vaccination. MiXCR, applied by TCRdb to the 5' RACE reads, yields one record per CDR3 protein. The table records about 320,000 distinct CDR3 sequences, 4% to 5.5% of them present only once. Sequenced material: PBMCs, taken 15 days after the yellow fever booster vaccination. The source is a man aged 18 to 35 who received the YFV17D yellow fever vaccine. CDR3s include the opening cysteine and the closing phenylalanine or tryptophan. Fields, in order: clone size, V gene, D gene, J gene, CDR3 protein, CDR3 DNA. D genes are given only for firm matches. Clone size is given for some rows only: seen once, a few or many times, or a class if the clone is expanded.

size: many
V: TRBV20-1
D: TRBD1
J: TRBJ2-5
CDR3: CSAPRRTGTETQYF
DNA: TGCAGTGCTCCGAGAAGGACAGGGACGGAGACCCAGTACTTC

size: .
V: TRBV2
D: TRBD1
J: TRBJ1-5
CDR3: CASRGTEGQPQHF
DNA: TGTGCCAGCAGGGGGACAGAGGGTCAGCCCCAGCATTTT

size: many
V: TRBV7-9
D: .
J: TRBJ1-2
CDR3: CASSLEGRPVYGYTF
DNA: TGTGCCAGCAGCCTCGAGGGGAGGCCGGTCTATGGCTACACCTTC

size: .
V: TRBV7-9
D: .
J: TRBJ2-5
CDR3: CASSPGTSFRETQYF
DNA: TGTGCCAGCAGCCCAGGGACTTCTTTTCGGGAGACCCAGTACTTC

size: few
V: TRBV27
D: .
J: TRBJ1-5
CDR3: CASRTGGGGQPQHF
DNA: TGTGCCAGCAGAACCGGGGGGGGCGGACAGCCCCAGCATTTT

size: many
V: TRBV7-2
D: .
J: TRBJ2-3
CDR3: CASSLATARGTQYF
DNA: TGTGCCAGCAGCTTAGCAACGGCTAGAGGTACGCAGTATTTT

size: many
V: TRBV4-3
D: .
J: TRBJ2-5
CDR3: CASSQGPGERTQYF
DNA: TGCGCCAGCAGCCAGGGGCCAGGGGAGAGGACCCAGTACTTC

size: many
V: TRBV7-3
D: TRBD1
J: TRBJ2-2
CDR3: CASSLPGQGATGELFF
DNA: TGTGCCAGCAGCCTTCCGGGACAGGGGGCCACCGGGGAGCTGTTTTTT

size: .
V: TRBV5-5
D: TRBD2
J: TRBJ2-2
CDR3: CASSLQLAVNTGELFF
DNA: TGTGCCAGCAGCTTGCAACTAGCGGTGAACACCGGGGAGCTGTTTTTT

size: many
V: TRBV6-5
D: .
J: TRBJ1-1
CDR3: CASSYSWGGGTEAFF
DNA: TGTGCCAGCAGTTACTCGTGGGGAGGAGGGACTGAAGCTTTCTTT

size: few
V: TRBV5-1
D: .
J: TRBJ1-1
CDR3: CASSRLEGNTEAFF
DNA: TGCGCCAGCAGCCGATTAGAAGGGAACACTGAAGCTTTCTTT

size: .
V: TRBV20-1
D: .
J: TRBJ1-2
CDR3: CSARYGGLGYTF
DNA: TGCAGTGCTAGATACGGGGGCTTAGGCTACACCTTC

size: few
V: TRBV6-6
D: .
J: TRBJ1-5
CDR3: CASSYPVTGNGGNQPQHF
DNA: TGTGCCAGCAGTTACCCGGTAACCGGGAACGGGGGCAATCAGCCCCAGCATTTT

size: few
V: TRBV5-1
D: .
J: TRBJ2-6
CDR3: CASSLTTAVISGANVLTF
DNA: TGCGCCAGCAGCTTGACGACAGCGGTCATCTCTGGGGCCAACGTCCTGACTTTC

size: few
V: TRBV6-5
D: .
J: TRBJ2-7
CDR3: CASSRPGRYDEQYF
DNA: TGTGCCAGCAGCCGCCCGGGCCGATACGACGAGCAGTACTTC

size: many
V: TRBV5-1
D: TRBD1
J: TRBJ2-3
CDR3: CASSSGQGDTQYF
DNA: TGCGCCAGCAGCTCAGGACAGGGAGATACGCAGTATTTT

size: many
V: TRBV12-3/TRBV12-4
D: TRBD1
J: TRBJ2-5
CDR3: CASSNDRALLWETQYF
DNA: TGTGCCAGCAGCAACGACAGGGCTTTATTATGGGAGACCCAGTACTTC

size: many
V: TRBV10-3
D: .
J: TRBJ1-1
CDR3: CAITASGGTEAFF
DNA: TGTGCCATCACTGCCTCCGGGGGGACTGAAGCTTTCTTT

size: .
V: TRBV6-1
D: .
J: TRBJ1-6
CDR3: CASTSGRNNSPLHF
DNA: TGTGCCAGCACCTCCGGTCGAAATAATTCACCCCTCCACTTT

size: many
V: TRBV7-8
D: .
J: TRBJ1-5
CDR3: CASSFKDRPFGNQPQHF
DNA: TGTGCCAGCAGCTTCAAAGACAGGCCCTTCGGCAATCAGCCCCAGCATTTT

size: many
V: TRBV5-1
D: TRBD1
J: TRBJ1-6
CDR3: CASSPDREDSPLHF
DNA: TGCGCCAGCAGCCCGGACAGGGAGGATTCACCCCTCCACTTT

size: few
V: TRBV18
D: TRBD2
J: TRBJ2-3
CDR3: CASSPRVAGNTDTQYF
DNA: TGTGCCAGCTCACCACGGGTAGCGGGGAACACAGATACGCAGTATTTT

size: many
V: TRBV12-3/TRBV12-4
D: TRBD2
J: TRBJ2-5
CDR3: CASSHLAGLKETQYF
DNA: TGTGCCAGCAGCCATCTAGCGGGGCTCAAAGAGACCCAGTACTTC

size: medium-sized
V: TRBV24-1
D: TRBD2
J: TRBJ2-2
CDR3: CATSDLAGDTGELFF
DNA: TGTGCCACCAGTGATTTAGCGGGGGACACCGGGGAGCTGTTTTTT

size: many
V: TRBV29-1
D: .
J: TRBJ2-1
CDR3: CSVVENNEQFF
DNA: TGCAGCGTTGTGGAGAACAATGAGCAGTTCTTC

size: many
V: TRBV14
D: .
J: TRBJ2-3
CDR3: CASSHENTQYF
DNA: TGTGCCAGCAGCCATGAAAATACGCAGTATTTT

size: few
V: TRBV6-5
D: TRBD1
J: TRBJ1-1
CDR3: CASKNRGPNTEAFF
DNA: TGTGCCAGCAAAAACAGGGGGCCGAACACTGAAGCTTTCTTT

size: few
V: TRBV20-1
D: .
J: TRBJ2-3
CDR3: CSARVLGAGDTQYF
DNA: TGCAGTGCTAGGGTCCTTGGGGCAGGAGATACGCAGTATTTT

size: many
V: TRBV6-2/TRBV6-3
D: .
J: TRBJ1-2
CDR3: CASNDQRDTLKGYGYTF
DNA: TGTGCCAGCAACGACCAGCGGGACACCCTTAAGGGGTATGGCTACACCTTC

size: .
V: TRBV6-4
D: .
J: TRBJ1-1
CDR3: CASSDSALNTEAFF
DNA: TGTGCCAGCAGTGACTCTGCACTCAACACTGAAGCTTTCTTT

size: many
V: TRBV10-3
D: .
J: TRBJ1-6
CDR3: CAISVGAAYNSPLHF
DNA: TGTGCCATCAGTGTGGGGGCCGCGTATAATTCACCCCTCCACTTT

size: .
V: TRBV29-1
D: .
J: TRBJ1-5
CDR3: CSVQGGGNQPQHF
DNA: TGCAGCGTTCAGGGTGGTGGCAATCAGCCCCAGCATTTT

size: many
V: TRBV20-1
D: TRBD2
J: TRBJ2-3
CDR3: CSARGAGGGPSNTQYF
DNA: TGCAGTGCTAGAGGAGCCGGCGGGGGGCCCAGCAATACGCAGTATTTT

size: many
V: TRBV5-1
D: .
J: TRBJ1-1
CDR3: CASSYGGGDSNTEAFF
DNA: TGCGCCAGCAGCTATGGTGGCGGGGACTCGAACACTGAAGCTTTCTTT

size: many
V: TRBV4-1
D: TRBD2
J: TRBJ2-6
CDR3: CASSRGGFAGANVLTF
DNA: TGCGCCAGCAGCCGGGGGGGGTTCGCTGGGGCCAACGTCCTGACTTTC

size: few
V: TRBV20-1
D: TRBD2
J: TRBJ2-1
CDR3: CSARSGGGSLYEQFF
DNA: TGCAGTGCTAGATCTGGCGGGGGGTCCCTCTATGAGCAGTTCTTC

size: many
V: TRBV29-1
D: .
J: TRBJ1-5
CDR3: CSVGAVNQPQHF
DNA: TGCAGCGTTGGGGCCGTAAATCAGCCCCAGCATTTT

size: many
V: TRBV7-8
D: .
J: TRBJ2-3
CDR3: CASSLAGRAYTDTQYF
DNA: TGTGCCAGCAGCTTAGCGGGGCGGGCCTACACAGATACGCAGTATTTT

size: .
V: TRBV5-6
D: .
J: TRBJ2-1
CDR3: CASSLAQGSSYNEQFF
DNA: TGTGCCAGCAGCTTGGCTCAGGGGAGCTCCTACAATGAGCAGTTCTTC

size: few
V: TRBV7-7
D: .
J: TRBJ2-1
CDR3: CASSLVGFLGDEQFF
DNA: TGTGCCAGCAGCTTAGTAGGGTTTTTGGGCGATGAGCAGTTCTTC

size: many
V: TRBV6-1
D: TRBD2
J: TRBJ2-5
CDR3: CASSEFSGGVSQYF
DNA: TGTGCCAGCAGTGAATTTAGCGGGGGGGTTTCCCAGTACTTC

size: few
V: TRBV3-1
D: .
J: TRBJ2-2
CDR3: CASSQIGTANTGELFF
DNA: TGTGCCAGCAGCCAGATCGGGACCGCGAACACCGGGGAGCTGTTTTTT

size: many
V: TRBV11-2
D: .
J: TRBJ1-2
CDR3: CASSLMVDGYTF
DNA: TGTGCCAGCAGCTTGATGGTGGATGGCTACACCTTC

size: .
V: TRBV4-3
D: TRBD1
J: TRBJ2-3
CDR3: CASSQGSGTGFFTDTQYF
DNA: TGCGCCAGCAGCCAAGGTTCCGGGACAGGGTTCTTCACAGATACGCAGTATTTT

size: .
V: TRBV4-1
D: TRBD1
J: TRBJ1-2
CDR3: CASSQGRDSAYGYTF
DNA: TGCGCCAGCAGCCAAGGCCGGGACAGTGCCTATGGCTACACCTTC

size: many
V: TRBV4-3
D: .
J: TRBJ2-5
CDR3: CASSVGRGETQYF
DNA: TGCGCCAGCAGCGTCGGGAGAGGGGAGACCCAGTACTTC

size: .
V: TRBV20-1
D: TRBD2
J: TRBJ2-2
CDR3: CSARGGREVSNTGELFF
DNA: TGCAGTGCTCGGGGGGGCAGGGAGGTTTCGAACACCGGGGAGCTGTTTTTT

size: many
V: TRBV21-1
D: .
J: TRBJ2-2
CDR3: CASSLDRVNTGELFF
DNA: TGTGCCAGCAGCCTGGACAGGGTAAACACCGGGGAGCTGTTTTTT

size: once
V: TRBV11-3
D: TRBD1
J: TRBJ2-7
CDR3: CASSERQGREQYF
DNA: TGTGCCAGCAGCGAACGACAGGGTAGAGAGCAGTACTTC

size: few
V: TRBV4-1
D: TRBD2
J: TRBJ2-4
CDR3: CASSQDPGSGGTQYF
DNA: TGCGCCAGCAGCCAAGATCCTGGCAGCGGGGGCACTCAGTACTTC

size: many
V: TRBV10-2
D: .
J: TRBJ2-2
CDR3: CASRETGELFF
DNA: TGCGCCAGCAGGGAGACCGGGGAGCTGTTTTTT

size: few
V: TRBV11-3
D: .
J: TRBJ2-5
CDR3: CASSALGGEETQYF
DNA: TGTGCCAGCAGCGCCCTCGGAGGAGAAGAGACCCAGTACTTC

size: many
V: TRBV30
D: .
J: TRBJ1-4
CDR3: CAWSVGVANEKLFF
DNA: TGTGCCTGGAGTGTGGGGGTTGCGAATGAAAAACTGTTTTTT

size: few
V: TRBV13
D: .
J: TRBJ1-2
CDR3: CASSLGDTGYTF
DNA: TGTGCCAGCAGCTTAGGGGACACCGGCTACACCTTC